This T cell receptor (beta chain) was obtained from a study of T-cell memory formation after mild COVID-19. Findings and limits, study-wide: From day 15 to 85, contracting clones were balanced between CD4 and CD8, whereas later expanders leaned toward CD4+. The authors did not confirm SARS-CoV-2 specificity of second-wave clones peaking day 37.

This clonotype was detected a few times. Its antigen remains unidentified. 5'RACE with constant-segment primers yielded barcoded, UMI-tagged TCR alpha and TCR beta cDNA libraries. TCRdb ran MiXCR on the 5' RACE reads and lists one entry per CDR3 protein. The table records just over 400,000 distinct CDR3 sequences, under 25% of them present only once. What was sequenced was PBMCs or a T cell subset sorted from them (not recorded which). The TCR was taken from an adult woman who had mild COVID-19 (a few samples of this study predate the infection). Cell type and time point are not known.

The CDR3 here is CASSLAGIKGDNEQFF. The CDR3 DNA is TGTGCCAGCAGCTTAGCGGGGATTAAAGGGGACAATGAGCAGTTCTTC. The chain joins TRBV11-2 to TRBJ2-1, with D perhaps being TRBD1 or TRBD2 (5 bases each). Germline CDR1 reads SGHAT; CDR2 reads FQNNGV. The V gene lost 1 base and the J gene lost 5 bases, with 15 bases spanning the gap. The CDR3 is made up of 16 amino acids.